This TCR beta chain originates from a study of cytomegalovirus exposure and HLA in healthy donors. Study background: Early on, a data release was issued that held some 85 million unique TCRs from HLA-typed donors. Study findings and constraints: The study had only CMV serostatus as immune exposure information.

About this clone: Its antigen is still unknown.

Vbeta (60) and Jbeta (13) primers were used in the PCR. The assay was immunoSEQ multiplex PCR, and TCRdb's table has in-frame clones only and misses some. Altogether 150,000 to 180,000 clones are present, 70% to 80% being singletons, with the ten largest covering 13%. Germline V CDR1 and CDR2: MNHNY, SVGAGI (reference sequence). V lost 6 bases and J lost 4; bases outside the gene matches: 10. The CDR3 is made up of 15 amino acids. The rearrangement links TRBV6-6 to TRBJ1-2; 8 bases align to TRBD1. Specimen: PBMCs. The TCR was taken from a man under 40 in good health and CMV-seropositive. The CDR3 loop is CASSRPGQGTYGYTF. The CDR3 DNA is TGTGCCAGCAGCCGCCCTGGACAGGGAACCTATGGCTACACCTTC.